This is a list of T cell receptor beta chains from one sample in a study of blood T cell repertoires in COVID-19. Profiled with immunoSEQ multiplex PCR; TCRdb holds only in-frame clones, not every one. Of over 90,000 clones in the sample, about 90% were seen once. Sequencing was performed on peripheral blood. The receptor set was obtained from a man in his fifties or sixties with active COVID-19. CDR3s include the opening cysteine and the closing phenylalanine or tryptophan. A D gene is named only where the DNA matches it firmly. Clone size is given for some rows only: seen once, a few or many times, or a class if the clone is expanded.

V	D	size	J	CDR3	DNA
TRBV25-1	TRBD1	.	TRBJ2-2	CASSPRTGDTGELFF	TGTGCCAGCAGTCCCCGGACAGGGGACACCGGGGAGCTGTTTTTT
TRBV2	.	.	TRBJ1-5	CASTPTGREDQPQHF	TGTGCCAGCACCCCCACGGGCAGGGAGGATCAGCCCCAGCATTTT
TRBV11-2	.	.	TRBJ1-6	CASSLDGLVAANSPLHF	TGTGCCAGCAGCTTAGATGGCCTCGTGGCAGCGAATTCACCCCTCCACTTT
TRBV12-3/TRBV12-4	TRBD2	.	TRBJ2-5	CASSLVGGWEYF	TGTGCCAGCAGTTTGGTCGGGGGGTGGGAGTACTTC
TRBV5-6	TRBD1	.	TRBJ2-7	CASSRDSNEQYF	TGTGCCAGCAGTCGGGACAGCAACGAGCAGTACTTC
TRBV19	TRBD2	.	TRBJ2-3	CASSKTHPAGGTDTQYF	TGTGCCAGTAGTAAGACCCACCCAGCGGGGGGCACAGATACGCAGTATTTT
TRBV5-6	.	once	TRBJ1-6	CASSLGGDSPLHF	TGTGCCAGCAGCTTGGGGGGGGATTCACCCCTCCACTTT
TRBV7-8	TRBD1	.	TRBJ1-2	CASSLGGQGAIGYTF	TGTGCCAGCAGCTTAGGGGGACAGGGGGCAATCGGCTACACCTTC
TRBV5-1	.	.	TRBJ2-1	CASSLDGGGPGNEQFF	TGCGCCAGCAGCTTGGATGGCGGGGGCCCGGGGAATGAGCAGTTCTTC
TRBV3-1/TRBV3-2	TRBD2	.	TRBJ2-5	CASSRVSEWASGGFLETQYF	TGTGCCAGCAGCCGTGTTAGTGAGTGGGCTAGCGGGGGGTTTTTGGAGACCCAGTACTTC
TRBV5-8	TRBD1	.	TRBJ2-6	CANSPGTASGANVLTF	TGTGCCAACAGCCCAGGGACAGCCTCTGGGGCCAACGTCCTGACTTTC
TRBV6-5	TRBD1	.	TRBJ2-7	CASTPSTGLGEQYF	TGTGCCAGCACTCCCTCGACAGGGCTGGGAGAGCAGTACTTC
TRBV2	.	.	TRBJ2-1	CASSESPGVYEQFF	TGTGCCAGCAGTGAATCCCCGGGGGTGTATGAGCAGTTCTTC
TRBV25-1	TRBD1	.	TRBJ1-6	CASSEIGTGDSPLHF	TGTGCCAGCAGTGAAATAGGGACAGGGGATTCACCCCTCCACTTT
TRBV5-1	TRBD1	.	TRBJ1-4	CASSSGTGGPLEKLFF	TGCGCCAGCAGCTCGGGGACAGGGGGGCCTTTAGAAAAACTGTTTTTT
TRBV9	TRBD2	.	TRBJ2-7	CASSPGLAGTGEQYF	TGTGCCAGCAGCCCCGGGCTAGCGGGGACCGGTGAGCAGTACTTC
TRBV21-1	.	.	TRBJ1-3	CASREAGAGNTIYF	TGTGCCAGCAGGGAGGCAGGGGCTGGAAACACCATATATTTT
TRBV7-8	TRBD1	.	TRBJ2-3	CASSLRIGTGTWDTQYF	TGTGCCAGCAGCTTGAGGATCGGGACAGGGACATGGGATACGCAGTATTTT